This T cell receptor (beta chain) comes out of a study of T cells in Graves' hyperthyroidism and ophthalmopathy. Study-wide background: Any treatment followed the collection of peripheral blood at initial diagnosis.

With duration under 3 months, ophthalmopathy was active: Clinical Activity Score at least 3, NOSPECS at least 4. Researchers took RNA transcripts and amplified the TCR beta CDR3 regions from them. First-round RT-PCR with HTBI primers amplified the TCR CDR3 region. Each CDR3 protein is one row after TCRdb ran MiXCR on the multiplex PCR reads. Found here are some 550,000 distinct CDR3 sequences, about 16% of them singletons; the top ten hold about 3.5%. This clonotype was picked up many times. Its specificity is not known. Findings of the study overall: Stable hyperthyroidism was separated from ophthalmopathy by a model based on 13 V-J features.

This CDR3 is built from 13 residues. Looked up from germline, CDR1 is MDHEN and CDR2 is SYDVKM. V was clipped by 3 bases and J by 4 bases, with 7 bases between them. The sequenced sample consisted of blood. This rearrangement joins TRBV28 to TRBJ2-1; D is undetermined. This TCR was recovered from a woman aged 40 to 50 with Graves' ophthalmopathy. In DNA, the CDR3 is TGTGCCAGCAGTTTTCGTCATTACAATGAGCAGTTCTTC. Translation: CASSFRHYNEQFF.